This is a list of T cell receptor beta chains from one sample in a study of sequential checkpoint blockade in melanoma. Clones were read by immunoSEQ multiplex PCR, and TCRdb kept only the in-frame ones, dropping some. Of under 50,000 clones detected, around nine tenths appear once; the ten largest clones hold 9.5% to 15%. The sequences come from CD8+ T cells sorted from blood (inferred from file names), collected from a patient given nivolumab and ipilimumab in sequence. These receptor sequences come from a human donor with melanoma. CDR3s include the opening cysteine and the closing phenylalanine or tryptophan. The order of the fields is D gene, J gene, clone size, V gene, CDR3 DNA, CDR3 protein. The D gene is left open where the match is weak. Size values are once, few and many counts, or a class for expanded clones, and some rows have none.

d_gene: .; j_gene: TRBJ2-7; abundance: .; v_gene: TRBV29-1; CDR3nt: TGCAGCGTTGAAGTCCGGGAACCCTACGAGCAGTACTTC; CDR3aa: CSVEVREPYEQYF
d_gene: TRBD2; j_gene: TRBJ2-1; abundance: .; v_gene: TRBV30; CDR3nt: TGTGCCTGGAGTGTACTGCTAGCGGGAGACGAGCAGTTCTTC; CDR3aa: CAWSVLLAGDEQFF
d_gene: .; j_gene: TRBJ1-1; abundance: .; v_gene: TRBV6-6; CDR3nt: TGTGCCAGCACCGTATTAGGACAGACCAAGAACACTGAAGCTTTCTTT; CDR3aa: CASTVLGQTKNTEAFF
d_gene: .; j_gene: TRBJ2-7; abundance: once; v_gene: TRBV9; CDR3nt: TGTGCCAGCAGCGCCAGCCAGGGGACCACCTACGAGCAGTACTTC; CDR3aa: CASSASQGTTYEQYF
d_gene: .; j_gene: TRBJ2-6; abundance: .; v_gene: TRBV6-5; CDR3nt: TGTGCCAGCAGTTACGCGGCAGCCGGGGCCAACGTCCTGACTTTC; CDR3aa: CASSYAAAGANVLTF
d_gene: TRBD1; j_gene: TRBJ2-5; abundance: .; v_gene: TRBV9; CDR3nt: TGTGCCAGCAGCGTAGAGGACAGGGGGCATCGGGAGACCCAGTACTTC; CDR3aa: CASSVEDRGHRETQYF
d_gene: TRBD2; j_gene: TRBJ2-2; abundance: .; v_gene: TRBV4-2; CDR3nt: TGTGCCAGCAGCCAAGGAGGGGCTCTAGCGGGAGGGCCCCGGGACGGGGAGCTGTTTTTT; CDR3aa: CASSQGGALAGGPRDGELFF
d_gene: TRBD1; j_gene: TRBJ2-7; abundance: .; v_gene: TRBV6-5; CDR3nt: TGTGCCAGCAGTTACTCGGGACAGTGGGACGAGCAGTACTTC; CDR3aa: CASSYSGQWDEQYF
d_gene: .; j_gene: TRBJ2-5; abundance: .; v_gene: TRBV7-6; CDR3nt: TGTGCCAGCAGCTTAGGGGGACTTAGAGAAGGAGCTCAAGAGACCCAGTACTTC; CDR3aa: CASSLGGLREGAQETQYF
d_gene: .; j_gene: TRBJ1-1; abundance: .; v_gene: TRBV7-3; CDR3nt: TGTGCCAGCACAACGGGGGGGATGAACACTGAAGCTTTCTTT; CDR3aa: CASTTGGMNTEAFF
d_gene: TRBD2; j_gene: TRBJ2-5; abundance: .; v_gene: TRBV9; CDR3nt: TGTGCCAGCAGCGTGGAGGGCGGGAGGGCCTGGGAGACCCAGTACTTC; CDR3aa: CASSVEGGRAWETQYF
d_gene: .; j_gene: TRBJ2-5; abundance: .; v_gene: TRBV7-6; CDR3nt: TGTGCCAGCAGCTCCTATCAAGAGACCCAGTACTTC; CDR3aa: CASSSYQETQYF
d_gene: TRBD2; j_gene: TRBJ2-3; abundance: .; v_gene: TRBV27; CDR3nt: TGTGCCAGCAGTCCCATGGGGGGGATCACAGATACGCAGTATTTT; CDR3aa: CASSPMGGITDTQYF